Described below is a single T cell receptor (beta chain) sequence and its context. This specimen comes from a study of T cell changes during pregnancy in multiple sclerosis. The CDR3 contains 17 residues. Some clones are missing from TCRdb's copy, which holds only in-frame ones; the method was immunoSEQ multiplex PCR. Here the sample spans about 47,000 clones, roughly nine tenths being singletons. This specimen consisted of CD8+ T cells from peripheral blood mononuclear cells, obtained in the second trimester of pregnancy. The genes are TRBV21-1 and TRBJ2-3; the D call of TRBD2 is as the table states it, not checked on the DNA. TRBV21-1 is noted as a pseudogene. The TCR sequence derives from a female donor with multiple sclerosis, enrolled in a pregnancy study. CDR3 DNA sequence: TGTGCCAGCAGCGCCCGGCTACTAGAGGCGAGCACAGATACGCAGTATTTT. It specifies CASSARLLEASTDTQYF.